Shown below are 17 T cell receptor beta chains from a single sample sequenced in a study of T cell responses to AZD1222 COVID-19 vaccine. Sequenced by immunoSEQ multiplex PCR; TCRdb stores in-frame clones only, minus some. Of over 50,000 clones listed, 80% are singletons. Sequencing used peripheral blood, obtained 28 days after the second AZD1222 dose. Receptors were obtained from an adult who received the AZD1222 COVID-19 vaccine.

CDR3 residues: CASRGTPYQPQHF. CDR3 coding DNA: TGTGCCAGCAGGGGGACACCTTATCAGCCCCAGCATTTT. The chain uses TRBV6-6 and TRBJ1-5, with D possibly being TRBD1 (6 bases). The V gene's germline CDR1 is MNHNY and CDR2 SVGAGI (reference sequence). This CDR3 contains 13 residues. V shed 6 bases and J shed 5 bases, with 11 bases lying between them.

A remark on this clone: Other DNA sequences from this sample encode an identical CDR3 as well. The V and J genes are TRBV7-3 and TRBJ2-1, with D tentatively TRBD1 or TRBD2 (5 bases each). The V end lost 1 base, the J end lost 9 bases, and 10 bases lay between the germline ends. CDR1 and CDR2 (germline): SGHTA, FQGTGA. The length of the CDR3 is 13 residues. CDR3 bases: TGTGCCAGCAGCTTAATAACAGGAGGTGAGCAGTTCTTC. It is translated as CASSLITGGEQFF.

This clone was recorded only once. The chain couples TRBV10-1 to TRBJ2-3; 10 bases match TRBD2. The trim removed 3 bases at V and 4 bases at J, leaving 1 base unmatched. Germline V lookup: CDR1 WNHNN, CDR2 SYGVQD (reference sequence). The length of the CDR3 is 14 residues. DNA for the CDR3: TGCGCCAGCAGTGAAGGGACTAGCGCAGATACGCAGTATTTT. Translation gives CASSEGTSADTQYF.

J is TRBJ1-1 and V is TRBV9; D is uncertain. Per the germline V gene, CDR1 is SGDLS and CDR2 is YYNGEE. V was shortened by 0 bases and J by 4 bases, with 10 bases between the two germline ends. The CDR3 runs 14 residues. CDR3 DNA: TGTGCCAGCAGCGTAGGTCCCCGGAGCACTGAAGCTTTCTTT. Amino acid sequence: CASSVGPRSTEAFF.

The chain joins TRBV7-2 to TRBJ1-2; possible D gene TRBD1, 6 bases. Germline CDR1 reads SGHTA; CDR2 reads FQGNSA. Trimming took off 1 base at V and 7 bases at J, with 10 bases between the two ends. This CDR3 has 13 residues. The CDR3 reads CASSLEAGAGYTF. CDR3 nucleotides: TGTGCCAGCAGCTTAGAGGCAGGGGCTGGCTACACCTTC.

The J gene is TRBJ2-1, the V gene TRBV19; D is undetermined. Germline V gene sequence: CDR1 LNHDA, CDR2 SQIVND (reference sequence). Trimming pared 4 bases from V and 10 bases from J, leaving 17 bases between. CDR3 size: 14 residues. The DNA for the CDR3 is TGTGCCAGTAGTACGGAAGTCGGTGCCCGGGAGCAGTTCTTC. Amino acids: CASSTEVGAREQFF.

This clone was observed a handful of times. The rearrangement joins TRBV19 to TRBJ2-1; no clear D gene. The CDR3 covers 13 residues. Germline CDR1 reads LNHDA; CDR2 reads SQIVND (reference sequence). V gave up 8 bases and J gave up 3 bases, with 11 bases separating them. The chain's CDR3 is CASQDGFYNEQFF. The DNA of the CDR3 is TGTGCCAGTCAGGACGGCTTCTACAATGAGCAGTTCTTC.

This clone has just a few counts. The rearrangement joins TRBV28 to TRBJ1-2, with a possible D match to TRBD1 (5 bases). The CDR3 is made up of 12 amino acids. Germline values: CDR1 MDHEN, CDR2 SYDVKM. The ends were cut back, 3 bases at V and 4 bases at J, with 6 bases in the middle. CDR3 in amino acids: CASSLGTYGYTF. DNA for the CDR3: TGTGCCAGCAGTTTGGGGACCTATGGCTACACCTTC.

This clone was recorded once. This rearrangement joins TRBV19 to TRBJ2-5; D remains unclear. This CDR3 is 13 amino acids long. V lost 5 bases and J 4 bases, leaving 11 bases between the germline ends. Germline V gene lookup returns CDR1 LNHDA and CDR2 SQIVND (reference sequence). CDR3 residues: CASSPDPGETQYF. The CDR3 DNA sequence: TGTGCCAGTAGTCCCGACCCGGGAGAGACCCAGTACTTC.

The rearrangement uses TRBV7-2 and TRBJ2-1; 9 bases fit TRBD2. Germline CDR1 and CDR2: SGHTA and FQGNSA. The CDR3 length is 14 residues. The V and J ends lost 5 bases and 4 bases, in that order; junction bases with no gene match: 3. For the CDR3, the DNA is TGTGCCAGCAGCCGTACTAGCGGGTACAATGAGCAGTTCTTC. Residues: CASSRTSGYNEQFF.

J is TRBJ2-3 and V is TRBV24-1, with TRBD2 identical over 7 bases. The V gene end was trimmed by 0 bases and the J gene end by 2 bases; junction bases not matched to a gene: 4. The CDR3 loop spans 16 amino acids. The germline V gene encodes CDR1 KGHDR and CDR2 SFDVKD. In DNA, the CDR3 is TGTGCCACCAGTGATTTGAATAGCGGGTACACAGATACGCAGTATTTT. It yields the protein CATSDLNSGYTDTQYF.

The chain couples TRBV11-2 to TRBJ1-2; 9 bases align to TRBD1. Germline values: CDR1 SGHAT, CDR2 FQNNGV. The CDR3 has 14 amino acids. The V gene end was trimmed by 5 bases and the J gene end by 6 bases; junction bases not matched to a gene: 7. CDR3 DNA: TGTGCCAGCAGCCAGGGACAGGGAAGGCATGGCTACACCTTC. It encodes CASSQGQGRHGYTF.

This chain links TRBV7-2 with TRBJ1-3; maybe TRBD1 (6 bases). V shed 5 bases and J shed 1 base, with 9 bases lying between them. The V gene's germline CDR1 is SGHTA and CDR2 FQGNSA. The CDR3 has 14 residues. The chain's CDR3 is CASSTGQSGNTIYF. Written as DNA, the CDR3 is TGTGCCAGCAGCACAGGACAGTCTGGAAACACCATATATTTT.

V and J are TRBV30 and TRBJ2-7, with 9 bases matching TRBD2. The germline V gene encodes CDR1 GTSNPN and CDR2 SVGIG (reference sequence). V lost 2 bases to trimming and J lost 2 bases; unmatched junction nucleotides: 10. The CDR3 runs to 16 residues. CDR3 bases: TGTGCCTGGAGTTTGCGGCGGGAGGGCCTCCCCTACGAGCAGTACTTC. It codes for CAWSLRREGLPYEQYF.

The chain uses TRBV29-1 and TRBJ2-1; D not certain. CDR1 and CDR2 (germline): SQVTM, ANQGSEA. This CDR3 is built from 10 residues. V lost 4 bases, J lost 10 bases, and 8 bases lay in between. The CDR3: CSVGHTEQFF. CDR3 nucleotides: TGCAGCGTTGGCCATACCGAGCAGTTCTTC.

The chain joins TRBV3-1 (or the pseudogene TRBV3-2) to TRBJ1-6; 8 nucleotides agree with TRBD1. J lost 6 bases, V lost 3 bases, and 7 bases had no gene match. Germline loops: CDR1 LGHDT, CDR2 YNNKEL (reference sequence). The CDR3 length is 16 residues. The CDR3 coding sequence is TGTGCCAGCAGCCACTCCGGACAGGGAGGTAATTCACCCCTCCACTTT. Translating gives CASSHSGQGGNSPLHF.

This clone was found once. CDR3 in DNA: TGTGCCAGCAGCACCTTGACAGAATACTATGGCTACACCTTC. Encoded protein: CASSTLTEYYGYTF. J is TRBJ1-2 and V is TRBV11-2; D is perhaps TRBD1 (5 bases). The CDR3 covers 14 residues. V shed 5 bases and J shed 3 bases, with 13 bases lying between them. In germline, CDR1 is SGHAT, CDR2 FQNNGV.